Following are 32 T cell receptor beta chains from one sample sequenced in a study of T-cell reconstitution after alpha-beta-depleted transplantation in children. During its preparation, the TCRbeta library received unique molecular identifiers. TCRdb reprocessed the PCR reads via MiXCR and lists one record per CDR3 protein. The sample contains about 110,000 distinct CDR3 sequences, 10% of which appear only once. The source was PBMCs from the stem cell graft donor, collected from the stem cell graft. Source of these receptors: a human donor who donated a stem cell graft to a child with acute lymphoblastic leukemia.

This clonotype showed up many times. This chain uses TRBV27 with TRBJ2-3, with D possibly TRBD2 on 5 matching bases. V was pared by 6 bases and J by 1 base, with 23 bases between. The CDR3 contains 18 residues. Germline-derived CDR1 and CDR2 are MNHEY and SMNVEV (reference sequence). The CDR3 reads CASRISAGEGWGTDTQYF. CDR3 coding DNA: TGTGCCAGCAGGATAAGCGCAGGCGAGGGTTGGGGCACAGATACGCAGTATTTT.

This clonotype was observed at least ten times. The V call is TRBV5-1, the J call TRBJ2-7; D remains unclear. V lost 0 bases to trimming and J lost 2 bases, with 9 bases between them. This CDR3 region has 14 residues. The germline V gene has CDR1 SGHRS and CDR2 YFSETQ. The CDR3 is CASSLVVSPYEQYF. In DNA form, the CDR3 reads TGCGCCAGCAGCTTGGTCGTCAGCCCCTACGAGCAGTACTTC.

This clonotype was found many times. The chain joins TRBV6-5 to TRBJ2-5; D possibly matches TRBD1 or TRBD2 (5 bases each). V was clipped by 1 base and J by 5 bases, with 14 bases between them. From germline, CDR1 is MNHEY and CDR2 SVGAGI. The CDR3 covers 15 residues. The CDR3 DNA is TGTGCCAGCAGTTACTATTATACGGGACGGGAGACCCAGTACTTC. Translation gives CASSYYYTGRETQYF.

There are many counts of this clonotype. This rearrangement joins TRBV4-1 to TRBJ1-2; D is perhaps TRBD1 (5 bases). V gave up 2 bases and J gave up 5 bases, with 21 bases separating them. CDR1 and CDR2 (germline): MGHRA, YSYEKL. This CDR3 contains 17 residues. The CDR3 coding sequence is TGCGCCAGCAGCCAATTAGGCAGCCCGGGACTCGCATATGGCTACACCTTC. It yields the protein CASSQLGSPGLAYGYTF.

This CDR3 reads CASCSPQGSAGRGSYEQYF. CDR3 in DNA: TGTGCCAGCTGTTCCCCACAGGGTTCGGCGGGGAGGGGATCCTACGAGCAGTACTTC. The genes are TRBV12-3 or TRBV12-4 and TRBJ2-7; a possible D gene is TRBD2 (7 bases). With 8 bases removed from V and 1 base from J, the gap between germline ends came to 30 bases. The CDR3 has 19 residues.

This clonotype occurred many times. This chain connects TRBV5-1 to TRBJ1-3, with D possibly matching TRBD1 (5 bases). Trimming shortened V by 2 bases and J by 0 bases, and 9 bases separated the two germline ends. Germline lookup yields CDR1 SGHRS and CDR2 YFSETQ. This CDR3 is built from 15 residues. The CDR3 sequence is CASSLRGISGNTIYF. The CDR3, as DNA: TGCGCCAGCAGCTTACGGGGGATCTCTGGAAACACCATATATTTT.

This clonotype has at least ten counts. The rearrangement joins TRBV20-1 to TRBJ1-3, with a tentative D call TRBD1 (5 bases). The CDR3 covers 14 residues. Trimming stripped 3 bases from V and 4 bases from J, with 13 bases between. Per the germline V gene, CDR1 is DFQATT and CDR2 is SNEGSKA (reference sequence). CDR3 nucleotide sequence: TGCAGTGCTAGGGGACCGCCTGGAGGAAACACCATATATTTT. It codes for CSARGPPGGNTIYF.

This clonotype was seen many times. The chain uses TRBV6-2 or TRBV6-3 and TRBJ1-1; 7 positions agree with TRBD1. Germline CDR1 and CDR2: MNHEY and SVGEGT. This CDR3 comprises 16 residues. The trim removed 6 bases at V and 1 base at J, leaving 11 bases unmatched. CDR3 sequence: CASSNQGVETNTEAFF. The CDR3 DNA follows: TGTGCCAGCAGCAATCAGGGGGTGGAGACGAACACTGAAGCTTTCTTT.

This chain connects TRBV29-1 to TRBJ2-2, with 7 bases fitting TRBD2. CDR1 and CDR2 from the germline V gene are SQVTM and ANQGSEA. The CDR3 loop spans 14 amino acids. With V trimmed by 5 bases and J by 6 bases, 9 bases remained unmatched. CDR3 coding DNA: TGCAGCGTTAGTTTGGCTAGCGGAGCCGGGGAGCTGTTTTTT. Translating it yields CSVSLASGAGELFF.

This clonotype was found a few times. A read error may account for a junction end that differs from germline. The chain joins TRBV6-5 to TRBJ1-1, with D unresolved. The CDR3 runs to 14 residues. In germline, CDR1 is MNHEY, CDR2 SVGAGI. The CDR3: CASSYPKDGVEAFF. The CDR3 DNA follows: TGTGCCAGCAGTTACCCGAAGGACGGGGTTGAAGCTTTCTTC.

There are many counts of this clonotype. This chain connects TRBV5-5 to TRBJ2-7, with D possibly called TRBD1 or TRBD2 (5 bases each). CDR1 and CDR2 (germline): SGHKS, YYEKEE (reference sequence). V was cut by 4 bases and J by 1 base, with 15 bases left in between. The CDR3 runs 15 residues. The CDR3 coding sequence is TGTGCCAGCAGCATGGGACCAGTAAAATCCTACGAGCAGTACTTC. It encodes CASSMGPVKSYEQYF.

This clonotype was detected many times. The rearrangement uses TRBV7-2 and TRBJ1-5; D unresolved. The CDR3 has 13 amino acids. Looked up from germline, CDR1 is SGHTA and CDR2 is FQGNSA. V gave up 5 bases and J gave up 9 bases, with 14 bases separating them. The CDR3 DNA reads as TGTGCCAGCAGCCCCGCAGCCATAGGGCCCCAGCATTTT. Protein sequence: CASSPAAIGPQHF.

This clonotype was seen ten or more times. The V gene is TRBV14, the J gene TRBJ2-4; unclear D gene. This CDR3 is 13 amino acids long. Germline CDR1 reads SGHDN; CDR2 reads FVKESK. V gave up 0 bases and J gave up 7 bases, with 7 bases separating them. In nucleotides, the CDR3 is TGTGCCAGCAGCCAAGACCGTCTCAACATTCAGTACTTC. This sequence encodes CASSQDRLNIQYF.

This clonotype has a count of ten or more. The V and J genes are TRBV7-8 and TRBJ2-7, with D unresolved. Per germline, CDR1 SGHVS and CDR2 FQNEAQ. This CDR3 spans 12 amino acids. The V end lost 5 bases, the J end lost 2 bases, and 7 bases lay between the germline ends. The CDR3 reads CASSRSAYEQYF. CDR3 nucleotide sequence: TGTGCCAGCAGCCGCTCGGCCTACGAGCAGTACTTC.

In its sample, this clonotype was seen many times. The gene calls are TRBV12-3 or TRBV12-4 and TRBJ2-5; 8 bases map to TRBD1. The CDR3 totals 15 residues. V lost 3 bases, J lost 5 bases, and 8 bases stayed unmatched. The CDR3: CASSFFPGGAETQYF. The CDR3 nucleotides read TGTGCCAGCAGTTTTTTTCCAGGGGGCGCGGAGACCCAGTACTTC.

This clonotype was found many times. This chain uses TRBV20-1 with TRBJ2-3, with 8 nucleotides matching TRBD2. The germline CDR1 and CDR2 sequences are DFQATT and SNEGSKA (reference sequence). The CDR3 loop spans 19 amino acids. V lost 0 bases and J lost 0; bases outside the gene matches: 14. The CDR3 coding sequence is TGCAGTGCTAGAGAGACGGGAGGGCTCTACCTACCTAGCACAGATACGCAGTATTTT. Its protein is CSARETGGLYLPSTDTQYF.

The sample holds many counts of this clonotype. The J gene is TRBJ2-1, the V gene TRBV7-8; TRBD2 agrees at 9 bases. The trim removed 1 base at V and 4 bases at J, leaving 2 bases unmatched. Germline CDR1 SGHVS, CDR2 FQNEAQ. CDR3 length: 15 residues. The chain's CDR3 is CASSLEAGGYNEQFF. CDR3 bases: TGTGCCAGCAGCTTAGAAGCGGGAGGATACAATGAGCAGTTCTTC.

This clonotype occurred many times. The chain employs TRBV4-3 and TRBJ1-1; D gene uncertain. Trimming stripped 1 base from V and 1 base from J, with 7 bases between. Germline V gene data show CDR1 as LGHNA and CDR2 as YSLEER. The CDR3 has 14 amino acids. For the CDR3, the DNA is TGCGCCAGCAGCCAAGGACTTAGGAACACTGAAGCTTTCTTT. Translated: CASSQGLRNTEAFF.

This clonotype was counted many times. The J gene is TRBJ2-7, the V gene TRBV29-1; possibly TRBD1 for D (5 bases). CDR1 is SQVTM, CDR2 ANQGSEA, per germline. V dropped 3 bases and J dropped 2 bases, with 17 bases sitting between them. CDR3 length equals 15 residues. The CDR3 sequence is CSVESRGETTYEQYF. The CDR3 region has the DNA TGCAGCGTTGAGAGTAGGGGCGAGACAACCTACGAGCAGTACTTC.

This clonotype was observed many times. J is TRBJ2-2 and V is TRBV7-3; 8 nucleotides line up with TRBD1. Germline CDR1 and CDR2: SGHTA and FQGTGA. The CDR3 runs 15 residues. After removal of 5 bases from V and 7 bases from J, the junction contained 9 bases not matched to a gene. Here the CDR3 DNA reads TGTGCCAGCAGCCCAAGGACAGGGCCGGGCGGGGAGCTGTTTTTT. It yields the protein CASSPRTGPGGELFF.

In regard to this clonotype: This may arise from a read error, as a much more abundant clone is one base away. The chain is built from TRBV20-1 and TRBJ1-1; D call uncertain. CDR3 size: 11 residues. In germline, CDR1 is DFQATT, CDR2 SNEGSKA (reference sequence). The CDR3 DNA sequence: TGCAGTGCTAGATCCAACACTCAAGCTTTCTTT. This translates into CSARSNTQAFF.

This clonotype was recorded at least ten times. The CDR3 DNA is TGTGCCAGCAGCTTATTGCCGGGCCGGGACATCTATGGCTACACCTTC. It specifies CASSLLPGRDIYGYTF. This sequence joins TRBV7-2 and TRBJ1-2, with D possibly TRBD1 on 6 matching bases. V lost 2 bases and J lost 4, with 17 bases in between. Looked up from germline, CDR1 is SGHTA and CDR2 is FQGNSA. This CDR3 region has 16 residues.

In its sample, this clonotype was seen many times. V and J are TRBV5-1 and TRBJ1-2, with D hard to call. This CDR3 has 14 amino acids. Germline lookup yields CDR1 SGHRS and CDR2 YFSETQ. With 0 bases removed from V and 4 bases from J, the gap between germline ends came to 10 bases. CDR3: CASSLEAGLYGYTF. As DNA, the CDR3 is TGCGCCAGCAGCTTGGAGGCAGGACTCTATGGCTACACCTTC.

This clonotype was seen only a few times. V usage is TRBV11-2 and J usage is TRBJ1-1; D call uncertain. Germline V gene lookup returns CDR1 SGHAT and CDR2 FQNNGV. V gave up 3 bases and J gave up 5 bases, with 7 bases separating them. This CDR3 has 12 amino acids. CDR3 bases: TGTGCCAGCAGCTTTCGGACTACTGAAGCTTTCTTT. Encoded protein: CASSFRTTEAFF.

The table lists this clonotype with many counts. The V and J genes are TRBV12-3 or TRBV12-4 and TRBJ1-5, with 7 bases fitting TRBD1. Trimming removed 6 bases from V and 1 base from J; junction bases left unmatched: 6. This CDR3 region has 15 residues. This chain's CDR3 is CASSYGTASNQPQHF. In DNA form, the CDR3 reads TGTGCCAGCAGCTATGGGACAGCGAGCAATCAGCCCCAGCATTTT.

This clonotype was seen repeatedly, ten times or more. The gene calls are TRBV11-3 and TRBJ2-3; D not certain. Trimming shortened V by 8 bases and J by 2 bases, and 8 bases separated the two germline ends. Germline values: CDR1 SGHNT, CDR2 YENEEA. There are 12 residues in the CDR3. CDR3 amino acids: CASSGNTDTQYF. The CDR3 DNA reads TGTGCCAGCTCAGGAAACACAGATACGCAGTATTTT.

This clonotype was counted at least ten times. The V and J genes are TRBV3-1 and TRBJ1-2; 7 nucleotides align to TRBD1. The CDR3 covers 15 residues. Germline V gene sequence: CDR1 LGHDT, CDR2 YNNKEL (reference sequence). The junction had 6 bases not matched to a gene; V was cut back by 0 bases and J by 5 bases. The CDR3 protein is CASSQDDRVGYGYTF. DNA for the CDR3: TGTGCCAGCAGCCAAGATGACAGGGTTGGGTATGGCTACACCTTC. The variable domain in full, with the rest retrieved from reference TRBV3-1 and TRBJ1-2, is DTAVSQTPKYLVTQMGNDKSIKCEQNLGHDTMYWYKQDSKKFLKIMFSYNNKELIINETVPNRFSPKSPDKAHLNLHINSLELGDSAVYFCASSQDDRVGYGYTFGSGTRLTVV.

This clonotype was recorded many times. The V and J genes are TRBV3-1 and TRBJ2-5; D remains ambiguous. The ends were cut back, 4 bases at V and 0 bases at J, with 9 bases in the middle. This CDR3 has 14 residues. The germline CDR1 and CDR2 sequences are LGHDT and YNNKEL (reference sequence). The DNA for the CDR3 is TGTGCCAGCAGCCGCGGACGATACCAAGAGACCCAGTACTTC. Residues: CASSRGRYQETQYF.

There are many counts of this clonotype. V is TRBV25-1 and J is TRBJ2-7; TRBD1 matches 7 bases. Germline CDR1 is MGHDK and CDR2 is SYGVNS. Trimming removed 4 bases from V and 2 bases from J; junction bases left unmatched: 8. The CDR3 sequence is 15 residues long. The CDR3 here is CASSARGQFAYEQYF. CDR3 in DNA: TGTGCCAGCAGTGCAAGGGGACAGTTCGCCTACGAGCAGTACTTC.

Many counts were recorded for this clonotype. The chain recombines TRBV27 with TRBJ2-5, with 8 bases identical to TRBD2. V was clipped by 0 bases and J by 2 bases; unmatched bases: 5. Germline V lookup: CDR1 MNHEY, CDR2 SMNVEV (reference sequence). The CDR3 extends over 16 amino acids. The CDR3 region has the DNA TGTGCCAGCAGTTTATCGGGGGCTAGCGGGCAAGAGACCCAGTACTTC. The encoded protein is CASSLSGASGQETQYF.

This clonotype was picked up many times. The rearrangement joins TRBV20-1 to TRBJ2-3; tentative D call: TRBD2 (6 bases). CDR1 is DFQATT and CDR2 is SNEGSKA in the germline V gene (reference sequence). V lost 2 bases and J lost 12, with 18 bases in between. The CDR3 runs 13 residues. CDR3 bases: TGCAGTGCTAGACCCCCCCCGGGACTTACCCAGTATTTT. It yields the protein CSARPPPGLTQYF.

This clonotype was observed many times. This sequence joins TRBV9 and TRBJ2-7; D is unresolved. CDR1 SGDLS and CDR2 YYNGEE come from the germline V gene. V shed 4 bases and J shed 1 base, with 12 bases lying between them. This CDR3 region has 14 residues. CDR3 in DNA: TGTGCCAGCAGCCCATCGACCGTGTCCTACGAGCAGTACTTC. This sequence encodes CASSPSTVSYEQYF. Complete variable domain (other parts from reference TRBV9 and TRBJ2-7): DSGVTQTPKHLITATGQRVTLRCSPRSGDLSVYWYQQSLDQGLQFLIQYYNGEERAKGNILERFSAQQFPDLHSELNLSSLELGDSALYFCASSPSTVSYEQYFGPGTRLTVT.